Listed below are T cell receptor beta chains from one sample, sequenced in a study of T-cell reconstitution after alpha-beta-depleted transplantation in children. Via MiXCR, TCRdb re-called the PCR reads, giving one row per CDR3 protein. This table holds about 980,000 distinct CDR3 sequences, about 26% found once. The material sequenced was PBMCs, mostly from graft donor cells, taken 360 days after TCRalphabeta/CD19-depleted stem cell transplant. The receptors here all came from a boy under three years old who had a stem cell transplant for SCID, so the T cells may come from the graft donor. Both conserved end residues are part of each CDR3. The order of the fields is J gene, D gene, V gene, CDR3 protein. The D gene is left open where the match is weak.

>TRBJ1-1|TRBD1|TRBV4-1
CASSPTGFIPEAFF
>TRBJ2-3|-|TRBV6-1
CATRGGTSTDTQYF
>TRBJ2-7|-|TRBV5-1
CASSLQPGFEGEQYF
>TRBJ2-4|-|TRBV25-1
CASSDAQTAKNIQYF
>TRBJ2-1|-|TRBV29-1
CSVGLTGGYNEQFF
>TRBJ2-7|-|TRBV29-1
CSVIGPADSYEQYF
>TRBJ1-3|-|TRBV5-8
CASSLGLIASSGNTIYF
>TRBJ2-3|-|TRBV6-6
CASSVLITDTQYF
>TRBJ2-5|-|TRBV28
CASSLLAGGMGETQYF
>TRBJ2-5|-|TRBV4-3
CASSLTGIPGETQYF
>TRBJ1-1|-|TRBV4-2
CASSGGRGTEAFF
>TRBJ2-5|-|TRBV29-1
CSVGGDGGGVETQYF
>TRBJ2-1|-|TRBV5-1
CASSFRVMGRGQFF
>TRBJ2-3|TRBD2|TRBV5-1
CASKERGDSTDTQYF
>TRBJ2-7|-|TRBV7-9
CASMANYYEQYF
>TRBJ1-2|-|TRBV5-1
CASSLGAGDYGYTF
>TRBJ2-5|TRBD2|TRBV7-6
CASSLGLAGGLQETQYF
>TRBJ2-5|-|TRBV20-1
CSARAEVEGTQYF
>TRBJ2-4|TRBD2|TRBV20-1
CSAHTGGALAKNIQYF
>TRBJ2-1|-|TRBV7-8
CASSLQLTSYNEQFF
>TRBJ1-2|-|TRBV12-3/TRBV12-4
CASSTGRPYGYTF
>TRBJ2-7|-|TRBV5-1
CASSLEAFPYEQYF
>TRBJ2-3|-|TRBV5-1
CASSFAPQEYTDTQYF
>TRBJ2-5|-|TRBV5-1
CASSYRPDTQETQYF
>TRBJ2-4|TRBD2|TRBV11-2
CASSPIDGSGGSGIQYF
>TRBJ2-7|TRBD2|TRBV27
CASSRPGTSREQYF
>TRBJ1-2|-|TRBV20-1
CSALFSRGAFYGYTF
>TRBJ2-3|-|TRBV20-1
CSATPPGQRVTDTQYF
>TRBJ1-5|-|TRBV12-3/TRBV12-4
CASSFGDRTHSNQPQHF
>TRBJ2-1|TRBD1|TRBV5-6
CASSLQGAHSYNEQFF
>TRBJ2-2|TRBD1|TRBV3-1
CASSPRGHSNPNTGELFF
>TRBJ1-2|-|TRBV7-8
CASSQTVGGGYTF
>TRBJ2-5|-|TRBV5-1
CASSSGAGETQYF
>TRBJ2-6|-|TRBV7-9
CASIPTGPAGANVLTF
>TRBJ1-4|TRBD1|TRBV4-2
CASSLGDRDNEKLFF
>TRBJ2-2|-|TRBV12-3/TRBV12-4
CASLSQDFTGELFF
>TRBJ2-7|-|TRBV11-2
CASPRGAVLLSGYEQYF
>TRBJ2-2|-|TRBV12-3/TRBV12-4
CASRNQLGELFF
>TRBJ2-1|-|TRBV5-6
CASSLRRDSNEQFF
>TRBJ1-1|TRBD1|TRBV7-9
CASSLGSLTGRNTEAFF
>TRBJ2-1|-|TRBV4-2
CASSQGLLGNEQFF
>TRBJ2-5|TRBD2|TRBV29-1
CSVDSGGPGETQYF
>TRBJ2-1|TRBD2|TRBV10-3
CAISESGGGSSYNEQFF
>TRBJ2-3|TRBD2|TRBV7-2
CASSSSREGTQYF
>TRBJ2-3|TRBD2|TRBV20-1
CSASYGGLAGGLRTDTQYF
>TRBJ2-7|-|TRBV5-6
CASSFRSGLGEQYF
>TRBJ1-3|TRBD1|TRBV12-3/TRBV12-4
CASSLASGTDGNTIYF
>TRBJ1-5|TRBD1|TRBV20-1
CSANPRQGSNQPQHF
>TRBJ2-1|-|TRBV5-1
CASSFIGGQLHNEQFF
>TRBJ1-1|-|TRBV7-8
CASSLDPYFGGGTEAFF
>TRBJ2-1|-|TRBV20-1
CSATLATEQFF
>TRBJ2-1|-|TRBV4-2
CASSLRGQNNEQFF
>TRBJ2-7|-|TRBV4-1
CASSQERTSYEQYF
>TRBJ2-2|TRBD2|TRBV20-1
CSARDGGVYTGELFF
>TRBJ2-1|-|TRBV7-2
CASSPPSLGEQFF